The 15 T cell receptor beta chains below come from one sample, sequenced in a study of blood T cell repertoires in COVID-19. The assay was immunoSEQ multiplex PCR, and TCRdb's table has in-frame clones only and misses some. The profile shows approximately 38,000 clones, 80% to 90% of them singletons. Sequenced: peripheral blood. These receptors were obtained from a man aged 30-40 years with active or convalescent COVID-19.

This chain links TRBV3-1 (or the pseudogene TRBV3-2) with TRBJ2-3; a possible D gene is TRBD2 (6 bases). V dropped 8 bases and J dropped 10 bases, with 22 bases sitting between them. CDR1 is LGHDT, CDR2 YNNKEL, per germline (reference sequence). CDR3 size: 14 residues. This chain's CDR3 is CASSPPFSPGAQYF. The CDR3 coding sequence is TGTGCCAGCTCTCCCCCGTTTTCTCCGGGGGCGCAGTATTTT.

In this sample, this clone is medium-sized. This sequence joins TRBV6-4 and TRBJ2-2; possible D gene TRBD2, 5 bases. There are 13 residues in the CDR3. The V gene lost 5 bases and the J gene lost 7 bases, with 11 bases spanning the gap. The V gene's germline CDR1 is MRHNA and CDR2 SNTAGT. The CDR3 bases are TGTGCCAGCAGTCCCGGGGAGAGCGGGGAGCTGTTTTTT. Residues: CASSPGESGELFF.

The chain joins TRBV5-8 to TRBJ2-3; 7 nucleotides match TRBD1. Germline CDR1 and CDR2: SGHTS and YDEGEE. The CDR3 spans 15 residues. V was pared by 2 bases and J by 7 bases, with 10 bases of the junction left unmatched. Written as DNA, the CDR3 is TGTGCCAGCAGCTTACTCCCGCACAGGGGAAATACGCAGTATTTT. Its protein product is CASSLLPHRGNTQYF.

This CDR3 is CASSITGGSNSNQPQHF. CDR3 DNA: TGTGCCAGTAGTATTACAGGGGGCTCTAATAGCAATCAGCCCCAGCATTTT. V gene TRBV19 combines with J gene TRBJ1-5; the match to TRBD1 covers 9 bases. Trimming cost V 3 bases and J 0 bases; bases outside gene matches: 6. The CDR3 runs 17 residues. Germline CDR1 reads LNHDA; CDR2 reads SQIVND (reference sequence).

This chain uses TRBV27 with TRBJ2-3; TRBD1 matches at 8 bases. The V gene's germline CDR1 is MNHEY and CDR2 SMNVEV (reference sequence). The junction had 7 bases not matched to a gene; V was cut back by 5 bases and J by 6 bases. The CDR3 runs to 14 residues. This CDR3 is CASSEQGEIDTQYF. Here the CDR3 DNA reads TGTGCCAGCAGTGAACAGGGGGAGATCGATACGCAGTATTTT.

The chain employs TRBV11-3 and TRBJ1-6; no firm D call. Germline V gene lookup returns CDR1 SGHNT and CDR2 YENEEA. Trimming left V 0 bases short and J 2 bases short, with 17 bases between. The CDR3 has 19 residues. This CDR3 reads CASSLEASRGRTYNSPLHF. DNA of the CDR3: TGTGCCAGCAGCTTAGAAGCCTCTCGGGGTAGGACCTATAATTCACCCCTCCACTTT.

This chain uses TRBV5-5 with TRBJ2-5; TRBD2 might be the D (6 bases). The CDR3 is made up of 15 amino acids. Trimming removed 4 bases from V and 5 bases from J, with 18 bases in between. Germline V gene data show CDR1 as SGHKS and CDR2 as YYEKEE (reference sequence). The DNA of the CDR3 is TGTGCCAGCAGCGTACAGCTAGCGTACGAGGAGACCCAGTACTTC. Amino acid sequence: CASSVQLAYEETQYF.

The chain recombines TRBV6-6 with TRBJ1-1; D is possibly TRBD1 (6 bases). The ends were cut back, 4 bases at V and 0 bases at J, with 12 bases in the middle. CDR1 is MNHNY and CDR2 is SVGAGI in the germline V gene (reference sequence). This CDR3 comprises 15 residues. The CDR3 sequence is CASSFLGQMNTEAFF. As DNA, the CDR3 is TGTGCCAGCAGTTTTTTAGGACAGATGAACACTGAAGCTTTCTTT.

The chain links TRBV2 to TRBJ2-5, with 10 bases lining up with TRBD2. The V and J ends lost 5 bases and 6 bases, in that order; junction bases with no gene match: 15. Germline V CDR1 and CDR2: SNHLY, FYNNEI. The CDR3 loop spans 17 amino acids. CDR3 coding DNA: TGTGCCAGCAGTACGGGCATTAGCGGGGGGTCCCGAAAGACCCAGTACTTC. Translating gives CASSTGISGGSRKTQYF.

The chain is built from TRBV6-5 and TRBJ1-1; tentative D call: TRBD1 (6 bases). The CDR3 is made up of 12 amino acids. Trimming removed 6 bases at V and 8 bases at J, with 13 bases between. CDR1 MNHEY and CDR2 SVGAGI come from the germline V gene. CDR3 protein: CASSLLRGEAFF. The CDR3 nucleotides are TGTGCCAGCAGCCTCCTCAGGGGAGAAGCTTTCTTT.

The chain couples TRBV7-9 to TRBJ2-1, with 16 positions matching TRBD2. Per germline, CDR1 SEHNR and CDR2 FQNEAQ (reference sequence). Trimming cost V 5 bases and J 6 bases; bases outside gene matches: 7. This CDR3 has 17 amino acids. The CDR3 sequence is CASSPGTSGGVFNEQFF. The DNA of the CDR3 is TGTGCCAGCAGCCCGGGGACTAGCGGGGGGGTGTTCAATGAGCAGTTCTTC.

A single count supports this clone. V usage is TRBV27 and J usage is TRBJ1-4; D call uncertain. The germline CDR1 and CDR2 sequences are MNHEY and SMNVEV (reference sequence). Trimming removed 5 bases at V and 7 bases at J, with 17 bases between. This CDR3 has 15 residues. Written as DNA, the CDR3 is TGTGCCAGCAGTCCGAACCCCTACGCTTTTGAAAAACTGTTTTTT. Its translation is CASSPNPYAFEKLFF.

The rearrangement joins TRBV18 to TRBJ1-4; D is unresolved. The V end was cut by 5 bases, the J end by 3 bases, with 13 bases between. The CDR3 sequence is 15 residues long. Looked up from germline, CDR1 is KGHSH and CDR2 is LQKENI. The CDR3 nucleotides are TGTGCCAGCTCATCGAACCAGGCTGCTAATGAAAAACTGTTTTTT. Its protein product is CASSSNQAANEKLFF. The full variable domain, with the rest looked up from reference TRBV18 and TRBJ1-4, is NAGVMQNPRHLVRRRGQEARLRCSPMKGHSHVYWYRQLPEEGLKFMVYLQKENIIDESGMPKERFSAEFPKEGPSILRIQQVVRGDSAAYFCASSSNQAANEKLFFGSGTQLSVL.

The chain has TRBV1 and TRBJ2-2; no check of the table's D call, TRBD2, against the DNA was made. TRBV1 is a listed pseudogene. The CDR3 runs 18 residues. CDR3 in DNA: TGCACCAGCAGCCAAGATCGGGCTAGCGGGGGGGGTACCGGGGAGCTGTTTTTT. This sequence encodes CTSSQDRASGGGTGELFF.

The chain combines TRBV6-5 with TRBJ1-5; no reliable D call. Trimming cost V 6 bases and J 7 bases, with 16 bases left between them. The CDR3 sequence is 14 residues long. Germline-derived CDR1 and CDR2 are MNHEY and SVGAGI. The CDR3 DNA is TGTGCCAGCAGGCGGCGGGCCTCGAGCCAGCCCCAGCATTTT. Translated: CASRRRASSQPQHF.